Listed below are T cell receptor beta chains from one sample, sequenced in a study of T cell responses to AZD1222 COVID-19 vaccine. Sequencing was performed with immunoSEQ multiplex PCR; in TCRdb, only in-frame clones are kept and a portion is missing. The sample includes about 130,000 clones, approximately 85% of them seen just once. This specimen consisted of peripheral blood, obtained 28 days after the second AZD1222 dose. These receptors were collected from an adult who received the AZD1222 COVID-19 vaccine. Each CDR3 is given with its conserved first and last residue. A D gene is named only where the DNA matches it firmly. The size of a clone is reported for some rows only, either as once, few or many, or as a class for expanded clones.

TRBD1	.	TRBV4-3	TRBJ1-2	CASSQGDRGGYGYTF	TGCGCCAGCAGCCAAGGGGACAGGGGAGGCTATGGCTACACCTTC
.	.	TRBV27	TRBJ2-3	CASRALPGEFTDTQYF	TGTGCCAGCAGAGCCCTCCCGGGGGAGTTCACAGATACGCAGTATTTT
.	.	TRBV10-1	TRBJ1-6	CATSPDLNSPLHF	TGCGCCACCTCCCCGGACCTAAATTCACCCCTCCACTTT
.	.	TRBV3-1/TRBV3-2	TRBJ1-5	CASSQEQGGQPQHF	TGTGCCAGCAGCCAAGAGCAGGGAGGTCAGCCCCAGCATTTT
.	.	TRBV6-5	TRBJ2-3	CASSRGGDTQYF	TGTGCCAGCAGCAGGGGGGGGGATACGCAGTATTTT
.	.	TRBV6-6	TRBJ2-7	CASSSHLRDYEQYF	TGTGCCAGCAGCTCCCACCTCAGGGACTACGAGCAGTACTTC
.	.	TRBV7-9	TRBJ1-2	CASSLGPANYGYTF	TGTGCCAGCAGCTTAGGCCCAGCTAACTATGGCTACACCTTC
.	.	TRBV2	TRBJ1-1	CASNTRQNEAFF	TGTGCCAGCAATACTCGACAGAATGAAGCTTTCTTT
.	once	TRBV6-1	TRBJ2-5	CASSDTPFGQSQETQYF	TGTGCCAGCAGTGATACTCCATTTGGACAGTCCCAAGAGACCCAGTACTTC
.	.	TRBV6-6	TRBJ1-3	CASSLTALSGNTIYF	TGTGCCAGCAGTTTGACAGCCCTCTCTGGAAACACCATATATTTT
.	.	TRBV3-1/TRBV3-2	TRBJ1-1	CASSQQGVTEAFF	TGTGCCAGCAGCCAACAGGGTGTAACTGAAGCTTTCTTT
.	.	TRBV9	TRBJ1-2	CASSVASTELGGYTF	TGTGCCAGCAGCGTAGCTTCGACAGAACTGGGGGGCTACACCTTC
.	.	TRBV4-1	TRBJ1-6	CASSQEGGQASPLHF	TGCGCCAGCAGCCAAGAGGGGGGACAAGCATCACCCCTCCACTTT
.	.	TRBV5-1	TRBJ1-6	CASSIQVQAGNSPLHF	TGCGCCAGCAGTATCCAAGTGCAGGCTGGTAATTCACCCCTCCACTTT
.	.	TRBV19	TRBJ2-2	CASNPTWGSLAGELFF	TGTGCCAGTAATCCTACGTGGGGTTCTTTGGCCGGGGAGCTGTTTTTT
.	.	TRBV28	TRBJ1-3	CASSGPIQGLRAGNTIYF	TGTGCCAGCAGCGGACCTATACAGGGTCTCCGGGCTGGAAACACCATATATTTT
.	.	TRBV30	TRBJ2-3	CAWSVLSTDTQYF	TGTGCCTGGAGTGTCCTGAGCACAGATACGCAGTATTTT
.	.	TRBV7-8	TRBJ1-5	CASSLAGDNQPQHF	TGTGCCAGCAGCTTAGCAGGGGACAATCAGCCCCAGCATTTT